These 18 T cell receptor beta chains were all obtained from the same sample, sequenced in a study of blood T cell repertoires in COVID-19. TCRdb keeps only in-frame clones here, not all; method: immunoSEQ multiplex PCR. The sample carries around 310,000 clones, around 90% recorded once. Sequencing input: peripheral blood. These TCRs come from a woman aged 30 to 39 with COVID-19, enrolled during active disease.

The chain couples TRBV15 to TRBJ2-4; 8 positions match TRBD2. The ends lost 2 bases at V and 3 bases at J; junction bases unmatched: 3. Germline CDR1 LNHNV, CDR2 YYDKDF (reference sequence). This CDR3 has 15 residues. DNA for the CDR3: TGTGCCACCAGCAGACCAAGCGGGAGCAAAAACATTCAGTACTTC. It specifies CATSRPSGSKNIQYF.

This chain connects TRBV11-2 to TRBJ1-6; TRBD1 might be the D (5 bases). This CDR3 contains 15 residues. With 2 bases removed from V and 9 bases from J, the gap between germline ends came to 14 bases. The germline V gene has CDR1 SGHAT and CDR2 FQNNGV. CDR3 sequence: CASSLYGGEGSPLHF. The CDR3 DNA is TGTGCCAGCAGCTTATATGGAGGGGAGGGTTCACCCCTCCACTTT.

This chain uses TRBV2 with TRBJ1-2, with D possibly matching TRBD1 (5 bases). CDR3 length: 12 amino acids. Between the trimmed V and J ends, which lost 8 bases and 8 bases, there was a span of 15 bases. Germline V gene sequence: CDR1 SNHLY, CDR2 FYNNEI. The CDR3 nucleotides read TGTGCCAGCGCAGGGCCTAATAGGGGCTACACCTTC. It is translated as CASAGPNRGYTF.

The V and J genes are TRBV7-8 and TRBJ2-5; TRBD2 agrees at 16 bases. V lost 5 bases and J lost 3; bases outside the gene matches: 12. This CDR3 is 19 amino acids long. The germline V gene encodes CDR1 SGHVS and CDR2 FQNEAQ. The CDR3 nucleotides read TGTGCCAGCAGCCGTAGGCCGGGACTAGCGGGAGGGCCGGAAGAGACCCAGTACTTC. Encoded protein: CASSRRPGLAGGPEETQYF. Full variable domain (outside the CDR3, taken from reference TRBV7-8 and TRBJ2-5): GAGVSQSPRYKVAKRGQDVALRCDPISGHVSLFWYQQALGQGPEFLTYFQNEAQLDKSGLPSDRFFAERPEGSVSTLKIQRTQQEDSAVYLCASSRRPGLAGGPEETQYFGPGTRLLVL.

This chain joins TRBV11-2 and TRBJ2-3; 14 nucleotides line up with TRBD2. This CDR3 is 14 amino acids long. The junction had 5 bases not matched to a gene; V was cut back by 5 bases and J by 10 bases. Germline V gene data show CDR1 as SGHAT and CDR2 as FQNNGV. The CDR3 sequence is CASSPGTSGSPQYF. In DNA, the CDR3 is TGTGCCAGCAGCCCGGGGACTAGCGGGAGTCCGCAGTATTTT.

The CDR3 DNA follows: TGTGCCAGCAGCAAAAAATGGGGCGCCCCAAGGGTTAAAAACATTCAGTACTTC. It specifies CASSKKWGAPRVKNIQYF. The genes are TRBV21-1 and TRBJ2-4; the table's D call of TRBD1 was not tested on the DNA. TRBV21-1 is a documented pseudogene. The CDR3 contains 18 residues.

The chain uses TRBV3-1 (or the pseudogene TRBV3-2) and TRBJ2-5, with D possibly being TRBD2 (5 bases). The CDR3 sequence is 14 residues long. Germline values: CDR1 LGHDT, CDR2 YNNKEL (reference sequence). V lost 4 bases, J lost 5 bases, and 14 bases lay in between. The CDR3 sequence is CASSLGGGFETQYF. For the CDR3, the DNA is TGTGCCAGCAGCCTCGGCGGCGGGTTCGAGACCCAGTACTTC.

The CDR3 DNA follows: TGTGCCAGCAGCCCTACAGGGGCCCCCTACAATGAGCAGTTCTTC. Its protein product is CASSPTGAPYNEQFF. The V gene is TRBV7-3, the J gene TRBJ2-1; 7 positions match TRBD1. The CDR3 runs 15 residues. With V trimmed by 5 bases and J by 2 bases, 6 bases remained unmatched. Germline V gene sequence: CDR1 SGHTA, CDR2 FQGTGA.

The rearrangement uses TRBV6-2 or TRBV6-3 and TRBJ2-1; 7 bases are a match to TRBD2. V was clipped by 5 bases and J by 1 base; unmatched bases: 5. The CDR3 runs 15 residues. CDR1 and CDR2 (germline): MNHEY, SVGEGT. The DNA for the CDR3 is TGTGCCAGCAGTCAAGCGGGAAGGTCCTACAATGAGCAGTTCTTC. As protein: CASSQAGRSYNEQFF.

The V call is TRBV25-1, the J call TRBJ2-7; 9 nucleotides align to TRBD1. CDR3 length: 17 amino acids. Trimming at V came to 3 bases and at J to 6 bases, leaving 15 bases not matched to a gene. Germline V gives CDR1 MGHDK, CDR2 SYGVNS. This CDR3 reads CASSDYRNRGRNAEQYF. CDR3 sequence (DNA): TGTGCCAGCAGTGACTATAGGAACAGGGGGCGAAATGCCGAGCAGTACTTC.

The chain recombines TRBV6-5 with TRBJ2-7, with 12 bases fitting TRBD1. The CDR3 length is 14 residues. CDR1 and CDR2 from the germline V gene are MNHEY and SVGAGI. V lost 5 bases to trimming and J lost 5 bases; unmatched junction nucleotides: 4. CDR3 sequence reads: CASSPGQGANEQYF. The CDR3 DNA follows: TGTGCCAGCAGTCCGGGACAGGGGGCGAACGAGCAGTACTTC.

The J gene is TRBJ1-5, the V gene TRBV19; D not resolved. Germline CDR1 reads LNHDA; CDR2 reads SQIVND (reference sequence). The CDR3 extends over 13 amino acids. Trimming removed 7 bases from V and 2 bases from J, with 9 bases in between. CDR3 sequence (DNA): TGTGCCAGTAAGCGGGCTGGCAATCAGCCCCAGCATTTT. Translation: CASKRAGNQPQHF. The whole variable domain, remainder taken from reference TRBV19 and TRBJ1-5, is DGGITQSPKYLFRKEGQNVTLSCEQNLNHDAMYWYRQDPGQGLRLIYYSQIVNDFQKGDIAEGYSVSREKKESFPLTVTSAQKNPTAFYLCASKRAGNQPQHFGDGTRLSIL.

The chain employs TRBV18 and TRBJ2-1; D gene unclear. Germline values: CDR1 KGHSH, CDR2 LQKENI. V lost 6 bases and J 4 bases, leaving 10 bases between the germline ends. CDR3 length equals 13 residues. This chain's CDR3 is CASSPLSYNEQFF. In DNA, the CDR3 is TGTGCCAGCTCCCCCCTGTCTTACAATGAGCAGTTCTTC.

V usage is TRBV19 and J usage is TRBJ2-1; TRBD2 aligns across 8 bases. The CDR3 consists of 15 residues. V was pared by 3 bases and J by 7 bases, with 8 bases of the junction left unmatched. Germline V gives CDR1 LNHDA, CDR2 SQIVND (reference sequence). The CDR3 sequence: CASSISLTSVNEQFF. In DNA, the CDR3 is TGTGCCAGTAGTATCTCTCTGACTAGCGTTAATGAGCAGTTCTTC.

The chain joins TRBV6-5 to TRBJ1-1; the D is unclear. V lost 6 bases, J lost 4 bases, and 9 bases lay in between. The CDR3 is made up of 12 amino acids. Germline loops: CDR1 MNHEY, CDR2 SVGAGI. The DNA of the CDR3 is TGTGCCAGCAGGACCCCGGGCACTGAAGCTTTCTTT. It encodes CASRTPGTEAFF.

This clone was counted a single time. V and J are TRBV5-1 and TRBJ2-7, with 12 positions matching TRBD2. This CDR3 has 15 residues. The V segment lost 5 bases and the J segment 2 bases; nucleotides outside the gene matches: 5. Germline-derived CDR1 and CDR2 are SGHRS and YFSETQ. CDR3 loop: CASSRTSGTTYEQYF. The CDR3 nucleotides read TGCGCCAGCAGTCGGACTAGCGGGACTACCTACGAGCAGTACTTC.

As DNA, the CDR3 is TGTGCCAGCAGCTTCGGGGGGGCAGGGATCACTGAAGCTTTCTTT. Translation gives CASSFGGAGITEAFF. This chain links TRBV11-2 with TRBJ1-1; D is perhaps TRBD1 (6 bases). Germline loops: CDR1 SGHAT, CDR2 FQNNGV. V was cut by 3 bases and J by 4 bases, with 15 bases left in between. This CDR3 region has 15 residues.

The table lists this clone with a few counts. The rearrangement uses TRBV5-1 and TRBJ2-1, with TRBD2 matching 10 bases. Germline V gene sequence: CDR1 SGHRS, CDR2 YFSETQ. Losses at the gene ends were 1 base for V and 5 bases for J; bases not matched to a gene: 9. This CDR3 spans 17 amino acids. This CDR3 is CASSLNPLAGAHNEQFF. The CDR3 DNA reads as TGCGCCAGCAGCTTGAATCCCCTAGCGGGAGCCCACAATGAGCAGTTCTTC. The full variable domain, its missing parts supplied by reference TRBV5-1 and TRBJ2-1, is KAGVTQTPRYLIKTRGQQVTLSCSPISGHRSVSWYQQTPGQGLQFLFEYFSETQRNKGNFPGRFSGRQFSNSRSEMNVSTLELGDSALYLCASSLNPLAGAHNEQFFGPGTRLTVL.